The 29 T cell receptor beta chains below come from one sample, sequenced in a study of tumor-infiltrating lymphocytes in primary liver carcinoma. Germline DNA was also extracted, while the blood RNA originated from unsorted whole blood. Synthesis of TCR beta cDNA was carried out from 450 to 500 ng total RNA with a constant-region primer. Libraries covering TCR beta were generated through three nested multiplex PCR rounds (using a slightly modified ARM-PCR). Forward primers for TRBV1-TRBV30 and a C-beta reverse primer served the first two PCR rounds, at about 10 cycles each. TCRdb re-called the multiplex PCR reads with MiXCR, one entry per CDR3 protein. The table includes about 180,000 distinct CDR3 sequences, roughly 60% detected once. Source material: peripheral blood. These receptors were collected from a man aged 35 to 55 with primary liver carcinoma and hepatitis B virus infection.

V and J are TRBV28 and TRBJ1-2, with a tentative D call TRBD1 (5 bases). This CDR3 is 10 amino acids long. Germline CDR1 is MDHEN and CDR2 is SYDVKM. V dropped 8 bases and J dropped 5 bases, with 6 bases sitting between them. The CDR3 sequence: CASGGYGYTF. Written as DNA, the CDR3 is TGTGCCAGCGGGGGATATGGCTACACCTTC.

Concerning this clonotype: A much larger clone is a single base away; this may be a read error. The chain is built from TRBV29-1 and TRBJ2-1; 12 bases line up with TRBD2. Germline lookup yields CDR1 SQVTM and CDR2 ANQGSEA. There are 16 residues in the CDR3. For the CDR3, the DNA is TGCAGCGTTAAAGATCGGGCTAGCGGGAGGGGGCGTGAGCAGTTCTTC. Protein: CSVKDRASGRGREQFF.

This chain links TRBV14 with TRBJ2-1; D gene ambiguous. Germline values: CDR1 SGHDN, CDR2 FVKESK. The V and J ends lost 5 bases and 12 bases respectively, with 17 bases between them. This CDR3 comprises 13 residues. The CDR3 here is CASSKSIGEWQFF. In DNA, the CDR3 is TGTGCCAGCAGCAAATCCATCGGTGAATGGCAGTTCTTC.

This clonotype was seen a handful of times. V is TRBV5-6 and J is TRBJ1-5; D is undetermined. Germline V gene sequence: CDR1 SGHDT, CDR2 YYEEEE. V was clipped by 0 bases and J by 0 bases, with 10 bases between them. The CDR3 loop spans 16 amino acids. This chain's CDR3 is CASSLGMATSNQPQHF. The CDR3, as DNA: TGTGCCAGCAGCTTGGGTATGGCAACTAGCAATCAGCCCCAGCATTTT.

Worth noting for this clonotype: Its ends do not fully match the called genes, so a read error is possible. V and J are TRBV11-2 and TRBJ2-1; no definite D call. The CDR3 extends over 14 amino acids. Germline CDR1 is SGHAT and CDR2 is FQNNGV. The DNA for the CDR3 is TGTGCCACCAGCTTATGTCAGTCCTACAATGAGCAGTTCTTC. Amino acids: CATSLCQSYNEQFF.

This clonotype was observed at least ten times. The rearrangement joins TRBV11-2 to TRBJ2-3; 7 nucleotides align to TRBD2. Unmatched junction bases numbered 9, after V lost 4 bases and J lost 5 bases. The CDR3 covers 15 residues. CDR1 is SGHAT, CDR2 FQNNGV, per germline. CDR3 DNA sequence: TGTGCCAGCAGCTCCACCAAAACTAGCGTAGATACGCAGTATTTT. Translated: CASSSTKTSVDTQYF. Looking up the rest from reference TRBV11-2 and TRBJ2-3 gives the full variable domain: EAGVAQSPRYKIIEKRQSVAFWCNPISGHATLYWYQQILGQGPKLLIQFQNNGVVDDSQLPKDRFSAERLKGVDSTLKIQPAKLEDSAVYLCASSSTKTSVDTQYFGPGTRLTVL.

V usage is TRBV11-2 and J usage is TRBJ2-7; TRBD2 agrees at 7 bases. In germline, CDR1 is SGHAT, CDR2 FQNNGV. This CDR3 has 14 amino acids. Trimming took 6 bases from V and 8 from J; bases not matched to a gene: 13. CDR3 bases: TGTGCCAGCAGTGCCGCTAGCGGAACTTACAAGCAGTACTTC. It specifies CASSAASGTYKQYF. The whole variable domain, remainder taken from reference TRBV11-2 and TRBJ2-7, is EAGVAQSPRYKIIEKRQSVAFWCNPISGHATLYWYQQILGQGPKLLIQFQNNGVVDDSQLPKDRFSAERLKGVDSTLKIQPAKLEDSAVYLCASSAASGTYKQYFGPGTRLTVT.

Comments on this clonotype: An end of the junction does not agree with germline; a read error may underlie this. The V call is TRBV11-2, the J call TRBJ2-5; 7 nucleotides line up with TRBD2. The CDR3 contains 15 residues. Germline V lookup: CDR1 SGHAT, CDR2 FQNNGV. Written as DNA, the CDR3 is TGTGCCAGCAGCTCGCTCCCAGCGGGAATGGAGACCCAGTACTTT. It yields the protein CASSSLPAGMETQYF.

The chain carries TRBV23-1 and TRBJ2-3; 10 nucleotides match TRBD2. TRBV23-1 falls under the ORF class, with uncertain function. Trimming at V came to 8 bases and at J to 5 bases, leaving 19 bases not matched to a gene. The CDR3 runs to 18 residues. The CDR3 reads CASDLRGTSGTPGDTQYF. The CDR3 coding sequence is TGCGCCAGCGATCTGCGGGGAACTAGCGGGACCCCCGGAGATACGCAGTATTTT.

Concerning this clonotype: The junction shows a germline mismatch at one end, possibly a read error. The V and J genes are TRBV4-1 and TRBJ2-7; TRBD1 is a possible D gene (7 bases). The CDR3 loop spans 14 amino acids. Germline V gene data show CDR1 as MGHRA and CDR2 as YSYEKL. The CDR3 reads CVSSQAGGSYEQYF. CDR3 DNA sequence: TGCGTCAGCAGCCAGGCAGGGGGGTCCTACGAGCAGTACTTC.

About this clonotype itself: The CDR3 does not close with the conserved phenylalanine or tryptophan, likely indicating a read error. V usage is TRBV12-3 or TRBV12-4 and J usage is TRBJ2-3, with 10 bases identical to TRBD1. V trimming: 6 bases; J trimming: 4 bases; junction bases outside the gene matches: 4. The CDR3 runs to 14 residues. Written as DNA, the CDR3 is TGTGCCAGCAGGAGGACAGGGGGAGCAGATACGCAGTATTCT. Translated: CASRRTGGADTQYS.

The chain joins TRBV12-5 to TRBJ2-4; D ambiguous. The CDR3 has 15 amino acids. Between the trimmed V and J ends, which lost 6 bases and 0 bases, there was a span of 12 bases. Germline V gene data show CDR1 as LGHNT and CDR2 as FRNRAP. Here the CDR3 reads CASGRGRLAKNIQYF. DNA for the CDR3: TGTGCTAGTGGCCGAGGACGACTAGCCAAAAACATTCAGTACTTC.

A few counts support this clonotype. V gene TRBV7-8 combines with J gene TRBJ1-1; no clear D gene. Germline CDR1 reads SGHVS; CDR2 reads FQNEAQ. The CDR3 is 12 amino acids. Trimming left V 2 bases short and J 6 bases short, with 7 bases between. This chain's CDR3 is CASSLQVAEAFF. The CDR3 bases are TGTGCCAGCAGCTTACAAGTCGCTGAAGCTTTCTTT.

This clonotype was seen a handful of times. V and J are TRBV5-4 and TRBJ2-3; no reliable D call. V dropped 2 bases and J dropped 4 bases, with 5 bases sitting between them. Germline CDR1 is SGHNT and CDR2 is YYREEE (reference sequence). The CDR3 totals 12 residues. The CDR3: CASSLRPDTQYF. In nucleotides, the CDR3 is TGTGCCAGCAGCTTAAGGCCAGATACGCAGTATTTT.

As DNA, the CDR3 is TGTGCCAGCAGTTTAGGGACTAACGATGAGCAGTTCTTC. Translation gives CASSLGTNDEQFF. This sequence joins TRBV12-3 or TRBV12-4 and TRBJ2-1; possible D gene TRBD2, 6 bases. V lost 1 base, J lost 8 bases, and 9 bases lay in between. This CDR3 spans 13 amino acids.

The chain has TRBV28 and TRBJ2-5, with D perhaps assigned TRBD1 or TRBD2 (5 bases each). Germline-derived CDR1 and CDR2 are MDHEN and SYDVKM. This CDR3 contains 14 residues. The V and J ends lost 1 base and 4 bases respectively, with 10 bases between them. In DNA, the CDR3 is TGTGCCAGCAGTTTATCAGGGACGAGAGAGACCCAGTACTTC. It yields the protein CASSLSGTRETQYF.

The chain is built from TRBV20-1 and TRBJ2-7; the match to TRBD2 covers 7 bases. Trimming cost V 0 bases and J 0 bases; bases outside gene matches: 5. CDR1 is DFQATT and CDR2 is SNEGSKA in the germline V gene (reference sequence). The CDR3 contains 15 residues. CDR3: CSARDASGSSYEQYF. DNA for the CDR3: TGCAGTGCTAGAGATGCTAGCGGCAGCTCCTACGAGCAGTACTTC.

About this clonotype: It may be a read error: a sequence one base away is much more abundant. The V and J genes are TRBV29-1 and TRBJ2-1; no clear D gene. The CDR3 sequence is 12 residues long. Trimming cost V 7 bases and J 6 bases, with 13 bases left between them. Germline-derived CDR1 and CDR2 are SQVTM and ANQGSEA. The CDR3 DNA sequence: TGCAGCGGGAGACGGGTCGGCAATGAGCAGTTCTTC. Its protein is CSGRRVGNEQFF.

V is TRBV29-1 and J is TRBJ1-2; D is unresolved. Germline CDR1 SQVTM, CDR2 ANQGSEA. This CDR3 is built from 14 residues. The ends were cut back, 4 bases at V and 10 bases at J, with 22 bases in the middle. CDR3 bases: TGCAGCGTTGGTACGTTGGGGTCTCACGGCGCCTACACCTTC. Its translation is CSVGTLGSHGAYTF.

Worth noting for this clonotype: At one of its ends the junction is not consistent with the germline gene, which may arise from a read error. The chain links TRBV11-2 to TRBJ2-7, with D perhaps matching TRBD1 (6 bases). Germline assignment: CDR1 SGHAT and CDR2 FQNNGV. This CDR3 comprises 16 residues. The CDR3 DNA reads TGCGCCAGCAGCAAAGTTACAGGGTGCCTCTCCTACGAGCAGTACTTC. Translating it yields CASSKVTGCLSYEQYF.

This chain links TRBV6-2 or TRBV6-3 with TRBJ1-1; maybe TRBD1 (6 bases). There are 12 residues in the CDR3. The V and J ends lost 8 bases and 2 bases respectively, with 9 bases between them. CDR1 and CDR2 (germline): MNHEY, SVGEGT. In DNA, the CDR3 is TGTGCCAGCGGGACACGTAACACTGAAGCTTTCTTT. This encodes CASGTRNTEAFF.

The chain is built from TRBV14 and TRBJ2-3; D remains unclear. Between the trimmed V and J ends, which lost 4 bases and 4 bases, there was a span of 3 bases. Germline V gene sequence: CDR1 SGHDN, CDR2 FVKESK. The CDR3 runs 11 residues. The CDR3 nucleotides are TGTGCCAGCAGCCGGGCAGATACGCAGTATTTT. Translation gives CASSRADTQYF.

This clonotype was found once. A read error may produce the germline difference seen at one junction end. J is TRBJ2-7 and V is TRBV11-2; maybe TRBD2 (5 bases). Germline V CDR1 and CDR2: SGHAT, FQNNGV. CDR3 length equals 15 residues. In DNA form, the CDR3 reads TGTGCCAGCAGCTTAGAAGTGGGAGCATCCTACCAGCAGTACTTC. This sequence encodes CASSLEVGASYQQYF.

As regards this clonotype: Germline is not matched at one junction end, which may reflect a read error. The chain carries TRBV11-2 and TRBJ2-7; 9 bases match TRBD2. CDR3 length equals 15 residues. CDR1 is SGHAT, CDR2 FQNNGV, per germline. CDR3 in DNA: TGTGTCAGCAGCTTTGTAGCGGGGGAGGTCTACGAGCAGTACTTC. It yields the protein CVSSFVAGEVYEQYF. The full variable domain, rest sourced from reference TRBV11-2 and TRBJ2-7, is EAGVAQSPRYKIIEKRQSVAFWCNPISGHATLYWYQQILGQGPKLLIQFQNNGVVDDSQLPKDRFSAERLKGVDSTLKIQPAKLEDSAVYLCVSSFVAGEVYEQYFGPGTRLTVT.

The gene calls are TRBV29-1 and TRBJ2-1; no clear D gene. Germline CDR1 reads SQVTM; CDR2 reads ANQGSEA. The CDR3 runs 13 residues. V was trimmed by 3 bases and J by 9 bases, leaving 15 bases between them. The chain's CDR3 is CSVEGHFSGEQFF. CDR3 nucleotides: TGCAGCGTTGAGGGTCACTTTTCTGGTGAGCAGTTCTTC.

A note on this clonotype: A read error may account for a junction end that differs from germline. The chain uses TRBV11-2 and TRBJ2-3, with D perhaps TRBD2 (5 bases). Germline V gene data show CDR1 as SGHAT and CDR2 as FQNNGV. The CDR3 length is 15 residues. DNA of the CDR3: TGTGCCTGCAGCTTAAGGGTTCCGGGAACAGAAACGCAGTATTTT. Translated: CACSLRVPGTETQYF.

CDR3 residues: CASSQDMTSGRETQYF. For the CDR3, the DNA is TGTGCCAGCAGCCAAGATATGACTAGCGGGAGAGAGACCCAGTACTTC. V is TRBV4-2 and J is TRBJ2-5, with 12 bases lining up with TRBD2. V dropped 0 bases and J dropped 4; count of bases not matched to a gene: 3. The germline V gene has CDR1 LGHNA and CDR2 YNFKEQ. CDR3 length equals 16 residues.

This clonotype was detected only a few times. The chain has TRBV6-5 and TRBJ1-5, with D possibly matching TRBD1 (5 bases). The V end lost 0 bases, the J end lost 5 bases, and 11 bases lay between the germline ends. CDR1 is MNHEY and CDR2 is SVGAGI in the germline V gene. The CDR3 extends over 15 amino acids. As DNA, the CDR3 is TGTGCCAGCAGTTACTCCGGGGACTTTGATCAGCCCCAGCATTTT. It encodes CASSYSGDFDQPQHF.

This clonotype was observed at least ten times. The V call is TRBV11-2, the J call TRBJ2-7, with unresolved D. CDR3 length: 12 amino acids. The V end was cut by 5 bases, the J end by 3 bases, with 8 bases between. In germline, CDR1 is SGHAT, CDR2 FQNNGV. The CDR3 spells CASSPDFYEQYF. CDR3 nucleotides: TGTGCCAGCAGCCCAGACTTCTACGAGCAGTACTTC.